This TCR beta chain was documented in a study of PD-1 blockade in mismatch repair-deficient tumors. TCR sequencing covered a few patients who responded to pembrolizumab. This clone was recorded a few times. The antigen is not known. TCRdb keeps only in-frame clones here, not all; method: immunoSEQ multiplex PCR. The sample shows around 38,000 clones, around 79% of them seen only once. V lost 0 bases to trimming and J lost 0 bases, with 7 bases between them. CDR1 SGHDT and CDR2 YYEEEE come from the germline V gene. The CDR3 loop spans 14 amino acids. Study results and caveats: Tumor-resident clones, often absent from pretreatment blood, expanded after pembrolizumab and then contracted.

The receptor's source is an adult with mismatch repair-deficient cancer. This chain links TRBV5-6 with TRBJ2-7; weak D call: TRBD1 (6 bases). The sample in question was peripheral blood, obtained 4 weeks after starting pembrolizumab. This chain's CDR3 is CASSLGGPSYEQYF. CDR3 bases: TGTGCCAGCAGCTTGGGGGGGCCCTCCTACGAGCAGTACTTC.